This entry lists 27 T cell receptor beta chains sequenced from one sample in a study of cytomegalovirus exposure and HLA in healthy donors. The primer mix had 60 Vbeta and 13 Jbeta primers. Some clones are missing from TCRdb's copy, which holds only in-frame ones; the method was immunoSEQ multiplex PCR. The profile shows about 130,000 clones, less than 80% of them singletons. The sample comprised PBMCs. All receptors derive from a young man in good health and CMV-seronegative.

This sequence joins TRBV18 and TRBJ2-7, with 7 bases matching TRBD1. CDR3 length: 15 amino acids. Germline trimming cut 0 bases from V and 4 bases from J; bases unmatched to any gene: 6. Germline CDR1 reads KGHSH; CDR2 reads LQKENI. In DNA form, the CDR3 reads TGTGCCAGCTCACCACCCGCAGGGGGTAATTACGAGCAGTACTTC. This encodes CASSPPAGGNYEQYF.

A single count supports this clone. The V gene is TRBV5-6, the J gene TRBJ2-7; TRBD1 aligns across 9 bases. V dropped 3 bases and J dropped 6; count of bases not matched to a gene: 13. The CDR3 loop spans 16 amino acids. Germline V CDR1 and CDR2: SGHDT, YYEEEE. The CDR3 region has the DNA TGTGCCAGCAGCTACCTCCCGGGGACAGGGCGGCGCGAGCAGTACTTC. Translation: CASSYLPGTGRREQYF.

J is TRBJ2-7 and V is TRBV4-3; the match to TRBD1 covers 7 bases. Unmatched junction bases numbered 10, after V lost 6 bases and J lost 2 bases. Germline assignment: CDR1 LGHNA and CDR2 YSLEER. The CDR3 spans 15 residues. CDR3 nucleotide sequence: TGCGCCAGCAGAGAGGGGACAGCCGAAACCTACGAGCAGTACTTC. It encodes CASREGTAETYEQYF.

The V gene is TRBV7-8, the J gene TRBJ1-5; D not certain. CDR3 length equals 12 residues. Trimming shortened V by 6 bases and J by 2 bases, and 5 bases separated the two germline ends. Germline CDR1 reads SGHVS; CDR2 reads FQNEAQ. CDR3 nucleotide sequence: TGTGCCAGCAGTAGTGGCAATCAGCCCCAGCATTTT. Residues: CASSSGNQPQHF.

The chain recombines TRBV7-8 with TRBJ1-1, with D perhaps matching TRBD1 (5 bases). The germline V and J ends were trimmed by 1 base and 11 bases, with 11 bases remaining between them. This CDR3 is built from 12 residues. Per germline, CDR1 SGHVS and CDR2 FQNEAQ. The CDR3 nucleotides are TGTGCCAGCAGCTTAGGGGGCGACCCTGCTTTCTTT. As protein: CASSLGGDPAFF.

In regard to this clone: The same CDR3 can be traced to other DNA sequences in this sample. The V gene is TRBV7-8, the J gene TRBJ2-7; 8 bases match TRBD1. The CDR3 sequence is 15 residues long. Germline CDR1 is SGHVS and CDR2 is FQNEAQ. J gave up 4 bases and V 4 bases, and 9 bases lay outside the gene matches. The CDR3 bases are TGTGCCAGCAGCTACAGGCAGGGGGCGGCGTACGAGCAGTACTTC. It yields the protein CASSYRQGAAYEQYF.

This clone has more than one count but fewer than ten. The chain employs TRBV4-1 and TRBJ2-2; D uncertain. CDR1 and CDR2 (germline): MGHRA, YSYEKL. Trimming took off 0 bases at V and 8 bases at J, with 7 bases between the two ends. The CDR3 contains 13 residues. The CDR3 region is CASSQDRSGELFF. In DNA form, the CDR3 reads TGCGCCAGCAGCCAAGATAGATCGGGGGAGCTGTTTTTT.

The CDR3 DNA follows: TGTGCCAGCAGTTCTTCACTGTCCTACGAGCAGTACTTC. Translating it yields CASSSSLSYEQYF. The chain uses TRBV6-5 and TRBJ2-7; D unresolved. Germline values: CDR1 MNHEY, CDR2 SVGAGI. The CDR3 is 13 amino acids. Trimming pared 4 bases from V and 1 base from J, leaving 8 bases between.

This clone was picked up one time. This sequence joins TRBV19 and TRBJ2-2; TRBD1 matches 10 bases. The V gene's germline CDR1 is LNHDA and CDR2 SQIVND (reference sequence). There are 15 residues in the CDR3. Germline trimming cut 6 bases from V and 6 bases from J; bases unmatched to any gene: 7. CDR3 loop: CASSGQGGYPGELFF. In DNA form, the CDR3 reads TGTGCCAGTAGCGGACAGGGGGGGTATCCCGGGGAGCTGTTTTTT.

The chain combines TRBV29-1 with TRBJ2-7; TRBD1 matches at 10 bases. Germline trimming cut 4 bases from V and 4 bases from J; bases unmatched to any gene: 10. Germline V lookup: CDR1 SQVTM, CDR2 ANQGSEA. This CDR3 has 15 amino acids. CDR3 DNA sequence: TGCAGCGTTGCCCCCCCCGGGACAGGGGAGTACGAGCAGTACTTC. The encoded protein is CSVAPPGTGEYEQYF.

V is TRBV28 and J is TRBJ1-2; D may be TRBD1 (5 bases). This CDR3 comprises 16 residues. V gave up 5 bases and J gave up 8 bases, with 24 bases separating them. CDR1 is MDHEN, CDR2 SYDVKM, per germline. The CDR3 coding sequence is TGTGCCAGCAGTCCCCTTCGACGGGGGTCGGGTAGGGGCTACACCTTC. Translating gives CASSPLRRGSGRGYTF.

The chain links TRBV5-1 to TRBJ2-3; perhaps TRBD1 as D (6 bases). Trimming took 2 bases from V and 2 from J, leaving 9 bases between them. Germline-derived CDR1 and CDR2 are SGHRS and YFSETQ. The CDR3 length is 14 residues. CDR3 region: CASSFGQLTDTQYF. The CDR3 DNA is TGCGCCAGCAGCTTCGGACAGCTCACAGATACGCAGTATTTT.

The chain combines TRBV11-2 with TRBJ1-1; D unclear. The CDR3 contains 14 residues. CDR1 and CDR2 (germline): SGHAT, FQNNGV. Trimming took 1 base from V and 8 from J, leaving 14 bases between them. CDR3 bases: TGTGCCAGCAGCTTAGTTCGCGCCGAGCGGGAAGCTTTCTTT. Its protein is CASSLVRAEREAFF.

The rearrangement links TRBV5-6 to TRBJ2-5, with TRBD1 as a possible D gene (5 bases). V lost 4 bases to trimming and J lost 1 base, with 11 bases between them. Germline loops: CDR1 SGHDT, CDR2 YYEEEE. The CDR3 extends over 14 amino acids. Here the CDR3 DNA reads TGTGCCAGCAGCGGCAGACAGCTCCAAGAGACCCAGTACTTC. Amino acid sequence: CASSGRQLQETQYF.

The J gene is TRBJ2-1, the V gene TRBV7-2; 9 nucleotides align to TRBD2. Germline-derived CDR1 and CDR2 are SGHTA and FQGNSA. V shed 5 bases and J 3 bases; nucleotides not matched to a gene: 11. The CDR3 runs to 17 residues. The CDR3 here is CASSLRGGTSIYNEQFF. The CDR3 DNA follows: TGTGCCAGCAGCCTCAGGGGAGGGACTAGCATCTACAATGAGCAGTTCTTC.

This chain connects TRBV5-5 to TRBJ1-1, with a weak D call TRBD1 (6 bases). Germline CDR1 and CDR2: SGHKS and YYEKEE (reference sequence). The CDR3 extends over 14 amino acids. Between the trimmed V and J ends, which lost 1 base and 3 bases, there was a span of 10 bases. The CDR3 DNA is TGTGCCAGCAGCTTGTACAGGGTCGACACTGAAGCTTTCTTT. Translation: CASSLYRVDTEAFF.

The chain recombines TRBV27 with TRBJ2-7, with 8 bases aligning to TRBD1. Per germline, CDR1 MNHEY and CDR2 SMNVEV (reference sequence). After removal of 3 bases from V and 2 bases from J, the junction contained 15 bases not matched to a gene. The CDR3 is made up of 18 amino acids. In DNA form, the CDR3 reads TGTGCCAGCAGTTTCCGCAGGGGGCCCGACCTTACCCCCTACGAGCAGTACTTC. Its protein product is CASSFRRGPDLTPYEQYF.

This clone was detected once. The chain carries TRBV15 and TRBJ2-5; TRBD2 matches 8 bases. Germline V gives CDR1 LNHNV, CDR2 YYDKDF (reference sequence). With 5 bases clipped from V and 1 base from J, the junction kept 3 bases outside the gene matches. This CDR3 comprises 14 residues. The CDR3 region is CATSRGGIQETQYF. The CDR3 nucleotides are TGTGCCACCAGCCGGGGGGGAATCCAAGAGACCCAGTACTTC. The full variable domain, rest sourced from reference TRBV15 and TRBJ2-5, is DAMVIQNPRYQVTQFGKPVTLSCSQTLNHNVMYWYQQKSSQAPKLLFHYYDKDFNNEADTPDNFQSRRPNTSFCFLDIRSPGLGDTAMYLCATSRGGIQETQYFGPGTRLLVL.

This clone was seen a single time. The chain recombines TRBV4-3 with TRBJ2-2; TRBD2 might be the D (6 bases). Germline loops: CDR1 LGHNA, CDR2 YSLEER. The CDR3 is 16 residues long. V lost 0 bases to trimming and J lost 5 bases, with 13 bases between them. The CDR3, as DNA: TGCGCCAGCAGCCAAGATATGAGAGGAGGGACCGGGGAGCTGTTTTTT. Encoded protein: CASSQDMRGGTGELFF.

The genes are TRBV11-3 and TRBJ2-7, with 7 nucleotides matching TRBD1. Germline assignment: CDR1 SGHNT and CDR2 YENEEA. The CDR3 has 15 residues. Trimming cost V 1 base and J 0 bases; bases outside gene matches: 3. As DNA, the CDR3 is TGTGCCAGCAGCTTAGGACAGGGTCCCTCCTACGAGCAGTACTTC. This encodes CASSLGQGPSYEQYF.

V usage is TRBV19 and J usage is TRBJ1-2; 7 nucleotides line up with TRBD1. The CDR3 runs to 14 residues. Trimming took 8 bases from V and 8 from J; bases not matched to a gene: 14. Per germline, CDR1 LNHDA and CDR2 SQIVND (reference sequence). The DNA of the CDR3 is TGTGCCAGTCAGACAGGGTGGAAATCTAGGGGCTACACCTTC. It codes for CASQTGWKSRGYTF.

V usage is TRBV7-8 and J usage is TRBJ1-2, with 7 nucleotides matching TRBD1. Trimming removed 4 bases from V and 8 bases from J; junction bases left unmatched: 13. The CDR3 length is 15 residues. Germline CDR1 and CDR2: SGHVS and FQNEAQ. The CDR3 DNA reads as TGTGCCAGCAGCTCCCAGACAGGGCTTGCGTTCGGCTACACCTTC. This codes for CASSSQTGLAFGYTF.

The table lists this clone with a few counts. The chain is built from TRBV25-1 and TRBJ2-1, with 11 positions matching TRBD2. Germline loops: CDR1 MGHDK, CDR2 SYGVNS. The CDR3 contains 16 residues. V gave up 3 bases and J gave up 2 bases; unmatched junction bases: 3. The CDR3 is CASSDQLAGAYNEQFF. The CDR3 bases are TGTGCCAGCAGTGATCAACTAGCGGGGGCCTACAATGAGCAGTTCTTC.

This rearrangement joins TRBV11-2 to TRBJ2-2, with 8 bases identical to TRBD1. CDR3 length: 17 residues. V gave up 4 bases and J gave up 4 bases; unmatched junction bases: 11. Germline CDR1 reads SGHAT; CDR2 reads FQNNGV. The CDR3 loop reads CASSSFRGQLTTGELFF. The CDR3 nucleotides are TGTGCCAGCAGCTCCTTCAGGGGGCAGTTAACCACCGGGGAGCTGTTTTTT.

This chain uses TRBV7-8 with TRBJ2-5; a possible D gene is TRBD1 (6 bases). The CDR3 is 15 amino acids. Germline V gene lookup returns CDR1 SGHVS and CDR2 FQNEAQ. Trimming cost V 5 bases and J 2 bases, with 15 bases left between them. DNA of the CDR3: TGTGCCAGCAGCCGAGCACAGGGCCAACAAGAGACCCAGTACTTC. Translating gives CASSRAQGQQETQYF.

This clone was observed a handful of times. This chain joins TRBV6-5 and TRBJ1-5; D remains ambiguous. Deletions cut 6 bases from V and 3 bases from J, with 12 bases between. Per germline, CDR1 MNHEY and CDR2 SVGAGI. The CDR3 spans 14 residues. Written as DNA, the CDR3 is TGTGCCAGCAGCCGCGACAACCTCAATCAGCCCCAGCATTTT. As protein: CASSRDNLNQPQHF.

J is TRBJ2-3 and V is TRBV19, with D perhaps TRBD1 (5 bases). Germline lookup yields CDR1 LNHDA and CDR2 SQIVND (reference sequence). Trimming took 8 bases from V and 3 from J, leaving 21 bases between them. This CDR3 has 16 residues. This CDR3 reads CASGGARQIGTDTQYF. In DNA, the CDR3 is TGTGCCAGTGGTGGGGCCCGACAGATCGGGACAGATACGCAGTATTTT.